The 8 T cell receptor beta chains given below trace back to one sample, sequenced in a study of shared clonotypes between healthy human individuals. The method was immunoSEQ multiplex PCR; TCRdb's version includes in-frame clones alone and lacks a portion of them. This repertoire shows 100,000 to 120,000 clones, about 70% found once; its top ten account for over 20%. Specimen: memory CD8+ T cells sorted from blood. The subset here: CD45RO+ cells pooled with CCR7-negative TemRA cells. The origin of the receptors is a woman in her thirties in good health.

This clone was recorded at least ten times. Within the sample, other DNA sequences also encode this same CDR3. V usage is TRBV9 and J usage is TRBJ2-3, with 10 bases aligning to TRBD2. Looked up from germline, CDR1 is SGDLS and CDR2 is YYNGEE. Trimming at V came to 4 bases and at J to 4 bases, leaving 3 bases not matched to a gene. The CDR3 contains 14 residues. CDR3 sequence reads: CASSLAGGSDTQYF. The CDR3 DNA follows: TGTGCCAGCAGCTTAGCGGGAGGATCAGATACGCAGTATTTT.

The rearrangement joins TRBV4-1 to TRBJ1-4; D gene unclear. Trimming took off 1 base at V and 6 bases at J, with 9 bases between the two ends. This CDR3 is 14 amino acids long. In germline, CDR1 is MGHRA, CDR2 YSYEKL. As DNA, the CDR3 is TGCGCCAGCAGCCAAGGTTCACTGGATGAAAAACTGTTTTTT. Translation: CASSQGSLDEKLFF.

This clone was seen more than once but under ten times. This CDR3 is also generated by other DNA sequences in the sample. The chain links TRBV5-6 to TRBJ2-7; 7 nucleotides agree with TRBD1. In germline, CDR1 is SGHDT, CDR2 YYEEEE. CDR3 length: 14 residues. V shed 4 bases and J 2 bases; nucleotides not matched to a gene: 6. CDR3 residues: CASSVRDSPYEQYF. As DNA, the CDR3 is TGTGCCAGCAGCGTCCGGGACAGCCCCTACGAGCAGTACTTC.

This clone was counted between two and nine times. The genes are TRBV9 and TRBJ1-3, with D perhaps TRBD1 (5 bases). The CDR3 has 15 amino acids. Trimming shortened V by 3 bases and J by 2 bases, and 12 bases separated the two germline ends. Germline loops: CDR1 SGDLS, CDR2 YYNGEE. The DNA of the CDR3 is TGTGCCAGCAGCGCATCAGGGACTCCTGGAAACACCATATATTTT. Translating it yields CASSASGTPGNTIYF.

This clone was seen repeatedly, ten times or more. The rearrangement joins TRBV18 to TRBJ2-7, with no clear D. V dropped 6 bases and J dropped 2 bases, with 17 bases sitting between them. CDR1 and CDR2 (germline): KGHSH, LQKENI. This CDR3 is 15 amino acids long. The CDR3, as DNA: TGTGCCAGCTCGCCCCCCTCTAACACCGCCTACGAGCAGTACTTC. Its protein product is CASSPPSNTAYEQYF. The whole variable domain, remainder taken from reference TRBV18 and TRBJ2-7, is NAGVMQNPRHLVRRRGQEARLRCSPMKGHSHVYWYRQLPEEGLKFMVYLQKENIIDESGMPKERFSAEFPKEGPSILRIQQVVRGDSAAYFCASSPPSNTAYEQYFGPGTRLTVT.

This clone showed up many times. The chain carries TRBV15 and TRBJ2-2; 12 nucleotides align to TRBD2. V was clipped by 4 bases and J by 6 bases; unmatched bases: 6. The CDR3 totals 16 residues. The germline CDR1 and CDR2 sequences are LNHNV and YYDKDF (reference sequence). The CDR3 here is CATSTPSGRAAGELFF. CDR3 DNA sequence: TGTGCCACCAGCACTCCTAGCGGGAGGGCCGCCGGGGAGCTGTTTTTT.

This clone has only a few counts. The CDR3 loop is CASSYSKGHSNQPQHF. As DNA, the CDR3 is TGTGCCAGCAGTTACTCGAAGGGACATAGCAATCAGCCCCAGCATTTT. J is TRBJ1-5 and V is TRBV6-7, with D tentatively TRBD1 (6 bases). TRBV6-7 is designated an ORF whose function remains uncertain. This CDR3 region has 16 residues. V lost 0 bases, J lost 0 bases, and 9 bases lay in between.

The chain combines TRBV7-8 with TRBJ1-2; D is ambiguous. This CDR3 spans 15 amino acids. In germline, CDR1 is SGHVS, CDR2 FQNEAQ. The V end lost 4 bases, the J end lost 0 bases, and 12 bases lay between the germline ends. CDR3 protein: CASSSREAANYGYTF. The CDR3 bases are TGTGCCAGCAGCTCCCGAGAGGCAGCTAACTATGGCTACACCTTC.